The sequence of this T cell receptor beta chain was determined in a study of T cell changes during pregnancy in multiple sclerosis. The repertoire was sequenced with immunoSEQ multiplex PCR; TCRdb's copy has only in-frame clones and lacks some. This table has about 69,000 clones, approximately 92% appearing once. The sample here was peripheral blood, taken in the third trimester of pregnancy. The clonotype was recovered from a female donor in good health, enrolled as a control in a pregnancy study.

CDR3 coding DNA: TGCGCCAGCAGCCTTCTTAGCTCCTACGAGCAGTACTTC. Translating gives CASSLLSSYEQYF. This chain connects TRBV4-1 to TRBJ2-7; no clear D. Per germline, CDR1 MGHRA and CDR2 YSYEKL. The germline V and J ends were trimmed by 4 bases and 0 bases, with 7 bases remaining between them. CDR3 length: 13 amino acids.